This T cell receptor beta chain comes out of a study of response to subunit inactivated influenza vaccine. Overall study results and limits: Each seasonal influenza vaccination, the authors suggested, recruits few new T cells.

Germline-derived CDR1 and CDR2 are SGHAT and FQNNGV. Unmatched junction bases numbered 10, after V lost 6 bases and J lost 1 base. The CDR3 consists of 17 residues. As regards this clonotype: Its specificity is not known.

TCRdb fed the RT-PCR reads into MiXCR, producing one record per CDR3 protein. The table lists approximately 490,000 distinct CDR3 sequences, about 7.2% of them singletons. The sample in question was PBMCs from blood, obtained approximately 25 months after vaccination. The source of this sequence is a man between 50 and 70 years old who received an inactivated influenza vaccine. V gene TRBV11-2 combines with J gene TRBJ2-5, with 11 bases aligning to TRBD2. The CDR3 DNA reads as TGTGCCAGCAGACCATCACAGGGACTAGCGGTCCAAGAGACCCAGTACTTC. As protein: CASRPSQGLAVQETQYF.